The clone carrying this T cell receptor (beta chain) was detected ten times or more. Treatment of any kind had been given to no patient before thyroid surgery. The sample is drawn from a study of metastatic and nonmetastatic thyroid tumors. Study details: Comparison of repertoires was carried out across blood and tumor or nodule tissue from malignant and benign thyroid patients.

With MiXCR, TCRdb reprocessed the PCR reads. Of 85,000 to 95,000 clones in the sample, about 16% are singletons; the top ten hold roughly 3.9%. The sequence came from a female donor with papillary thyroid cancer or a benign thyroid nodule (not recorded which). Some clones in this sample may be carry-over from other donors' samples. The sample comprised blood.

CDR3 bases: TGCGCCAGCAGCCAAGGGGGATGGGGACCTAGCAATCAGCCCCAGCATTTT. Translated: CASSQGGWGPSNQPQHF. V usage is TRBV4-1 and J usage is TRBJ1-5; D may be TRBD1 (5 bases). The ends were cut back, 1 base at V and 0 bases at J, with 13 bases in the middle. The CDR3 contains 17 residues. Looked up from germline, CDR1 is MGHRA and CDR2 is YSYEKL.